Shown below are 14 T cell receptor beta chains from a single sample sequenced in a study of cytomegalovirus exposure and HLA in healthy donors (dated by TCRdb to about 2017). Libraries came from the immunoSEQ multiplex PCR assay. For the multiplex PCR, a mixture combining 60 forward primers for TCR Vbeta segments and 13 reverse primers for TCR Jbeta segments was used. TCRdb holds this immuneACCESS table with in-frame rearrangements only. Some clones are missing; in checked studies, unresolved V genes explain under half, and the rest has no known cause. This sample holds roughly 100,000 clones; 60% to 85% were observed only once. The ten largest make up around 5% of the sample. Sequenced sample: PBMCs. The receptors stem from a female donor in good health and CMV-seropositive.

The genes are TRBV29-1 and TRBJ1-1; weak D call: TRBD1 (5 bases). Trimming pared 7 bases from V and 0 bases from J, leaving 12 bases between. The CDR3 totals 13 residues. Germline CDR1 is SQVTM and CDR2 is ANQGSEA. DNA for the CDR3: TGCAGCGCCCTGAAAGGGGTGAACACTGAAGCTTTCTTT. Translating it yields CSALKGVNTEAFF.

This clone was counted a few times. The chain has TRBV25-1 and TRBJ1-6; D is undetermined. The V gene lost 4 bases and the J gene lost 6 bases, with 7 bases spanning the gap. The germline V gene encodes CDR1 MGHDK and CDR2 SYGVNS. The CDR3 totals 13 residues. The CDR3 bases are TGTGCCAGCAGTGCCGGTAGTAATTCACCCCTCCACTTT. It translates to CASSAGSNSPLHF.

This chain connects TRBV18 to TRBJ1-4, with TRBD1 matching over 7 bases. The CDR3 runs 15 residues. Germline loops: CDR1 KGHSH, CDR2 LQKENI. Trimming at V came to 3 bases and at J to 8 bases, leaving 9 bases not matched to a gene. The DNA of the CDR3 is TGTGCCAGCTCACCTCGGACAGGTCTATTGGAAAAACTGTTTTTT. Amino acids: CASSPRTGLLEKLFF.

In its sample, this clone was seen a few times. The chain uses TRBV6-1 and TRBJ2-7; a possible D gene is TRBD1 (6 bases). Trimming took 2 bases from V and 5 from J, leaving 25 bases between them. This CDR3 is built from 18 residues. Germline lookup yields CDR1 MNHNS and CDR2 SASEGT. In nucleotides, the CDR3 is TGTGCCAGCAGTGAATACGGGCACAGGACAGCCACCGTGGACGAGCAGTACTTC. This codes for CASSEYGHRTATVDEQYF.

The V gene is TRBV11-2, the J gene TRBJ2-3, with 8 bases that match TRBD2. Germline V lookup: CDR1 SGHAT, CDR2 FQNNGV. The CDR3 has 17 residues. V gave up 5 bases and J gave up 0 bases; unmatched junction bases: 10. The chain's CDR3 is CASSTSETSESTDTQYF. The CDR3, as DNA: TGTGCCAGCAGCACAAGTGAGACTAGCGAAAGCACAGATACGCAGTATTTT.

The chain is built from TRBV30 and TRBJ1-3; D is perhaps TRBD1 (6 bases). There are 13 residues in the CDR3. The germline CDR1 and CDR2 sequences are GTSNPN and SVGIG (reference sequence). V shed 3 bases and J shed 4 bases, with 10 bases lying between them. CDR3 in DNA: TGTGCCTGGAGCGCAGGGGCCGGAAACACCATATATTTT. Translation: CAWSAGAGNTIYF. Looking up the rest from reference TRBV30 and TRBJ1-3 gives the full variable domain: SQTIHQWPATLVQPVGSPLSLECTVEGTSNPNLYWYRQAAGRGLQLLFYSVGIGQISSEVPQNLSASRPQDRQFILSSKKLLLSDSGFYLCAWSAGAGNTIYFGEGSWLTVV.

V gene TRBV18 combines with J gene TRBJ2-7; TRBD2 might be the D (5 bases). V was shortened by 4 bases and J by 4 bases, with 14 bases between the two germline ends. This CDR3 has 14 residues. Germline V gene sequence: CDR1 KGHSH, CDR2 LQKENI. The CDR3 DNA sequence: TGTGCCAGCTCACTCCGGACGGAGGTATACGAGCAGTACTTC. It encodes CASSLRTEVYEQYF.

The chain uses TRBV7-6 and TRBJ2-7; D possibly corresponds to TRBD1 (6 bases). The CDR3 length is 13 residues. Germline values: CDR1 SGHVS, CDR2 FNYEAQ. Trimming removed 5 bases at V and 7 bases at J, with 15 bases between. The CDR3 region has the DNA TGTGCCAGCAGCCCCGACAGGTCCAGAGAGCAGTACTTC. Translating gives CASSPDRSREQYF. Full variable domain (missing parts from reference TRBV7-6 and TRBJ2-7): GAGVSQSPRYKVTKRGQDVALRCDPISGHVSLYWYRQALGQGPEFLTYFNYEAQQDKSGLPNDRFSAERPEGSISTLTIQRTEQRDSAMYRCASSPDRSREQYFGPGTRLTVT.

The chain has TRBV7-6 and TRBJ2-1, with 8 bases aligning to TRBD2. This CDR3 has 17 amino acids. Germline CDR1 and CDR2: SGHVS and FNYEAQ. The junction had 14 bases not matched to a gene; V was cut back by 3 bases and J by 7 bases. CDR3 amino acids: CASSLRRVAGPHNEQFF. CDR3 bases: TGTGCCAGCAGCTTGCGGCGGGTAGCGGGGCCTCATAATGAGCAGTTCTTC.

The chain links TRBV7-2 to TRBJ2-2; 10 bases agree with TRBD2. The CDR3 length is 15 residues. Trimming removed 6 bases from V and 6 bases from J; junction bases left unmatched: 7. Per germline, CDR1 SGHTA and CDR2 FQGNSA. The CDR3 DNA reads TGTGCCAGCAGTGGTGCTAGCGGGGGTTCCGGGGAGCTGTTTTTT. Its protein product is CASSGASGGSGELFF.

The chain is built from TRBV4-1 and TRBJ1-1; TRBD1 matches at 7 bases. The J segment lost 0 bases and the V segment lost 4 bases, leaving 20 bases of the junction unmatched. CDR1 and CDR2 (germline): MGHRA, YSYEKL. The CDR3 is 20 residues long. In DNA, the CDR3 is TGCGCCAGCAGCCTAAGGGGGGACAGCCCACCTCTACCTATGAACACTGAAGCTTTCTTT. Translation gives CASSLRGDSPPLPMNTEAFF.

V gene TRBV6-1 combines with J gene TRBJ2-5; 12 positions match TRBD2. The V gene's germline CDR1 is MNHNS and CDR2 SASEGT. V was clipped by 8 bases and J by 5 bases; unmatched bases: 6. This CDR3 comprises 14 residues. CDR3 bases: TGTGCCAGCCGACTAGCGGGGGTGGTGGAGACCCAGTACTTC. Residues: CASRLAGVVETQYF.

This clone was seen once. The V call is TRBV7-2, the J call TRBJ2-1, with TRBD2 matching 12 bases. CDR3 length: 17 amino acids. With V trimmed by 4 bases and J by 1 base, 5 bases remained unmatched. Germline CDR1 reads SGHTA; CDR2 reads FQGNSA. The CDR3 reads CASSSGLAGFSYNEQFF. The DNA for the CDR3 is TGTGCCAGCAGCTCCGGACTAGCGGGGTTTTCCTACAATGAGCAGTTCTTC.

The chain recombines TRBV6-5 with TRBJ1-5, with D uncertain. Trimming pared 3 bases from V and 2 bases from J, leaving 5 bases between. The CDR3 runs 13 residues. The germline V gene encodes CDR1 MNHEY and CDR2 SVGAGI. The CDR3 here is CASSYTGNQPQHF. For the CDR3, the DNA is TGTGCCAGCAGTTATACAGGCAATCAGCCCCAGCATTTT.